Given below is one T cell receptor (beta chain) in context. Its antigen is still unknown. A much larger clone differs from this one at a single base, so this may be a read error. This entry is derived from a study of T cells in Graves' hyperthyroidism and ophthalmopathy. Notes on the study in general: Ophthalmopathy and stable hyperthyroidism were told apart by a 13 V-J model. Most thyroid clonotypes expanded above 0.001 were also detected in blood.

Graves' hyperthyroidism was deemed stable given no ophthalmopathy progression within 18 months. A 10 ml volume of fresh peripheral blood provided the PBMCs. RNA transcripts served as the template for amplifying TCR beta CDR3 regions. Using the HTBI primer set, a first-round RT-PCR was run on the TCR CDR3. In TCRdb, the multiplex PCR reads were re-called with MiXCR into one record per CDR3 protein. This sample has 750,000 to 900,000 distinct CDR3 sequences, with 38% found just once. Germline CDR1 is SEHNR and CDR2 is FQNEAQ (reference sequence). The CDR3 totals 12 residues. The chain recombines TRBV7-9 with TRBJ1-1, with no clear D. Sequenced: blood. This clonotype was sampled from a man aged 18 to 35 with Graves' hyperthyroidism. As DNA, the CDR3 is TGTGTCAGCAGCTTAGTCACAAATGAAGCTTTCTTT. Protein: CVSSLVTNEAFF.